Given below is one TCR beta chain in context. Using immunoSEQ multiplex PCR, the repertoire was profiled, and TCRdb retains in-frame clones only, with some absent. This sample has a few hundred thousand clones; around 88% occur once, and the top ten carry about 6.1%. V was clipped by 3 bases and J by 7 bases; unmatched bases: 7. This CDR3 has 15 residues. In germline, CDR1 is KGHSH, CDR2 LQKENI. This entry comes from a study of blood T cell repertoires in COVID-19. At the level of the study: PBMCs, B-cell-depleted T cells, or T cells provided the cDNA or gDNA that made up the material.

Participants had their cohort set by participant-reported clinical history. Two negative PCRs, clearance, or symptom resolution were required of recovered Cohort 3 donors. The J gene is TRBJ2-1, the V gene TRBV18; 9 nucleotides align to TRBD2. This sequence originates from a woman aged 40 to 50 who had recovered from COVID-19. Sequencing was done on a sample of PBMCs or T cells enriched from blood (not recorded which). The CDR3 coding sequence is TGTGCCAGCTCACCGGTTAGCGGGAGTTTAAATGAGCAGTTCTTC. Translating gives CASSPVSGSLNEQFF.